The rows below give T cell receptor beta chains drawn from one sample of a study of CD8 T cells in Susac syndrome. Using its own MiXCR run on the immunoSEQ multiplex PCR reads, TCRdb lists one record per CDR3 protein. Here the sample spans about 210,000 distinct CDR3 sequences, approximately 95% being singletons. The sequenced sample consisted of CD4+ T cells from PBMCs. These receptor sequences come from a human donor with multiple sclerosis. CDR3s include the opening cysteine and the closing phenylalanine or tryptophan. The order of the fields is V gene, D gene, J gene, clone size, CDR3 DNA, CDR3 protein. A D gene is named only where the DNA matches it firmly. Only some rows state a clone size, as once, few, many or a class for expanded clones.

v_gene: TRBV18
d_gene: NA
j_gene: TRBJ1-1
abundance: NA
CDR3nt: TGTGCCAGCTCACCTCTTTTGGGGATTTTGAACACTGAAGCTTTCTTT
CDR3aa: CASSPLLGILNTEAFF

v_gene: TRBV6-4
d_gene: NA
j_gene: TRBJ2-7
abundance: NA
CDR3nt: TGTGCCAGCAGCGACGGGACGCCGTCCTACGAGCAGTACTTC
CDR3aa: CASSDGTPSYEQYF

v_gene: TRBV9
d_gene: NA
j_gene: TRBJ2-7
abundance: NA
CDR3nt: TGTGCCAGCAGCGTAGGACAGTCCAAGCCCTACGAGCAGTACTTC
CDR3aa: CASSVGQSKPYEQYF

v_gene: TRBV29-1
d_gene: NA
j_gene: TRBJ2-7
abundance: NA
CDR3nt: TGCAGCGCCGGGACATACTACGAGCAGTACTTC
CDR3aa: CSAGTYYEQYF

v_gene: TRBV29-1
d_gene: NA
j_gene: TRBJ2-1
abundance: NA
CDR3nt: TGCAGCGGGGGACAAAATTACAATGAGCAGTTCTTC
CDR3aa: CSGGQNYNEQFF

v_gene: TRBV9
d_gene: NA
j_gene: TRBJ2-7
abundance: NA
CDR3nt: TGTGCCAGCAGTCGGGGGAGCTACGAGCAGTACTTC
CDR3aa: CASSRGSYEQYF

v_gene: TRBV12-3/TRBV12-4
d_gene: TRBD2
j_gene: TRBJ2-3
abundance: NA
CDR3nt: TGTGCCAGTGGGACTAGCGGGGGGGCAGATACGCAGTATTTT
CDR3aa: CASGTSGGADTQYF

v_gene: TRBV7-3
d_gene: NA
j_gene: TRBJ2-3
abundance: NA
CDR3nt: TGTGCCAGCAGTCCCCGGGGGTCTAGCACAGATACGCAGTATTTT
CDR3aa: CASSPRGSSTDTQYF

v_gene: TRBV6-5
d_gene: NA
j_gene: TRBJ1-2
abundance: NA
CDR3nt: TGTGCCAGCAGTTATCTGGGGCCGGGTGGCTACACCTTC
CDR3aa: CASSYLGPGGYTF

v_gene: TRBV4-1
d_gene: NA
j_gene: TRBJ1-1
abundance: NA
CDR3nt: TGCGCCAGCAGCCAAAGGATGAACACTGAAGCTTTCTTT
CDR3aa: CASSQRMNTEAFF

v_gene: TRBV6-4
d_gene: TRBD1
j_gene: TRBJ2-3
abundance: NA
CDR3nt: TGTGCCAGCTCACCGGGACAGGGGCCAGATACGCAGTATTTT
CDR3aa: CASSPGQGPDTQYF

v_gene: TRBV24-1
d_gene: NA
j_gene: TRBJ2-7
abundance: few
CDR3nt: TGTGCCACCAGTGATTTGGTTCGGACTCGGCCCTACGAGCAGTACTTC
CDR3aa: CATSDLVRTRPYEQYF

v_gene: TRBV20-1
d_gene: TRBD1
j_gene: TRBJ2-7
abundance: NA
CDR3nt: TGCAGTGCTTTGGGACAGGGAGACGAGCAGTACTTC
CDR3aa: CSALGQGDEQYF

v_gene: TRBV12-3/TRBV12-4
d_gene: NA
j_gene: TRBJ1-1
abundance: NA
CDR3nt: TGTGCCAGCAGTTTACAGCGGGCCTCCACTGAAGCTTTCTTT
CDR3aa: CASSLQRASTEAFF

v_gene: TRBV10-3
d_gene: NA
j_gene: TRBJ2-1
abundance: NA
CDR3nt: TGTGCCATCAGTGAGTCGATCGGGGCCTACAATGAGCAGTTCTTC
CDR3aa: CAISESIGAYNEQFF

v_gene: TRBV7-2
d_gene: NA
j_gene: TRBJ2-1
abundance: once
CDR3nt: TGTGCCAGCAGCGCGTTTGTCAATGAGCAGTTCTTC
CDR3aa: CASSAFVNEQFF

v_gene: TRBV5-6
d_gene: TRBD1
j_gene: TRBJ2-5
abundance: NA
CDR3nt: TGTGCCAGCAGCCGGCTCCCCGGGACAGTCCAAGAGACCCAGTACTTC
CDR3aa: CASSRLPGTVQETQYF

v_gene: TRBV20-1
d_gene: NA
j_gene: TRBJ2-5
abundance: NA
CDR3nt: TGCAGTGCTAGTTTTCAGACCCAGTACTTC
CDR3aa: CSASFQTQYF

v_gene: TRBV30
d_gene: NA
j_gene: TRBJ1-4
abundance: NA
CDR3nt: TGTGCCTGGAGTGTCCAGGGAATCTGGGAAAAACTGTTTTTT
CDR3aa: CAWSVQGIWEKLFF

v_gene: TRBV5-1
d_gene: NA
j_gene: TRBJ2-7
abundance: NA
CDR3nt: TGCGCCAGCAACGTTGGGGGACCTTGGGGTGAGCAGTACTTC
CDR3aa: CASNVGGPWGEQYF

v_gene: TRBV28
d_gene: TRBD1
j_gene: TRBJ2-3
abundance: NA
CDR3nt: TGTGCCAGCAGTAAAGGGGGCCCGACAGATACGCAGTATTTT
CDR3aa: CASSKGGPTDTQYF

v_gene: TRBV27
d_gene: NA
j_gene: TRBJ1-1
abundance: once
CDR3nt: TGTGCCAGCAGTTCTGTCGCGAACACTGAAGCTTTCTTT
CDR3aa: CASSSVANTEAFF

v_gene: TRBV14
d_gene: TRBD1
j_gene: TRBJ2-7
abundance: NA
CDR3nt: TGTGCCAGCAGCCAGTACCCGGGACAGGATAGCGACGAGCAGTACTTC
CDR3aa: CASSQYPGQDSDEQYF

v_gene: TRBV20-1
d_gene: NA
j_gene: TRBJ2-1
abundance: NA
CDR3nt: TGCAGTGCTAGAGATCCTACAGGGGGGGACAATGAGCAGTTCTTC
CDR3aa: CSARDPTGGDNEQFF

v_gene: TRBV5-1
d_gene: NA
j_gene: TRBJ1-2
abundance: once
CDR3nt: TGCGCCAGCAGCTTGGGAACCGGGGGGCGAGATGGCTACACCTTC
CDR3aa: CASSLGTGGRDGYTF

v_gene: TRBV12-3/TRBV12-4
d_gene: TRBD2
j_gene: TRBJ2-5
abundance: NA
CDR3nt: TGTGCCAGCAGCCCCACTGGCGGGAGCCAAGAGACCCAGTACTTC
CDR3aa: CASSPTGGSQETQYF

v_gene: TRBV20-1
d_gene: NA
j_gene: TRBJ2-7
abundance: few
CDR3nt: TGCAGTGCTAGAGGGGGGTACGAGCAGTACTTC
CDR3aa: CSARGGYEQYF

v_gene: TRBV3-1
d_gene: NA
j_gene: TRBJ1-2
abundance: NA
CDR3nt: TGTGCCAGCAGCCCCAGGCTTCGGGACGCTAACTATGGCTACACCTTC
CDR3aa: CASSPRLRDANYGYTF

v_gene: TRBV20-1
d_gene: NA
j_gene: TRBJ2-5
abundance: NA
CDR3nt: TGCAGTGCTAGACTAACTAGTCCCTCGGAGACCCAGTACTTC
CDR3aa: CSARLTSPSETQYF

v_gene: TRBV20-1
d_gene: NA
j_gene: TRBJ1-2
abundance: NA
CDR3nt: TGCAGTGCTAGTTCCCCCCGCGGTGGTAACTATGGCTACACCTTC
CDR3aa: CSASSPRGGNYGYTF

v_gene: TRBV9
d_gene: NA
j_gene: TRBJ2-7
abundance: NA
CDR3nt: TGTGCCAGCAGCGTAGAGAGTGTGGGGGCTGCCATTATCGTGCAGTACTTC
CDR3aa: CASSVESVGAAIIVQYF

v_gene: TRBV7-8
d_gene: NA
j_gene: TRBJ2-5
abundance: NA
CDR3nt: TGTGCCAGCAGCCCAGCCGGGGGAGGCCAGTACTTC
CDR3aa: CASSPAGGGQYF

v_gene: TRBV7-6
d_gene: TRBD1
j_gene: TRBJ2-7
abundance: NA
CDR3nt: TGTGCCAGCAGCTTACCCGCTGGACAGGGGGCGGGGGAGCAGTACTTC
CDR3aa: CASSLPAGQGAGEQYF

v_gene: TRBV18
d_gene: NA
j_gene: TRBJ1-5
abundance: NA
CDR3nt: TGTGCCAGCTCATCCAGCATGGATCAGCCCCAGCATTTT
CDR3aa: CASSSSMDQPQHF